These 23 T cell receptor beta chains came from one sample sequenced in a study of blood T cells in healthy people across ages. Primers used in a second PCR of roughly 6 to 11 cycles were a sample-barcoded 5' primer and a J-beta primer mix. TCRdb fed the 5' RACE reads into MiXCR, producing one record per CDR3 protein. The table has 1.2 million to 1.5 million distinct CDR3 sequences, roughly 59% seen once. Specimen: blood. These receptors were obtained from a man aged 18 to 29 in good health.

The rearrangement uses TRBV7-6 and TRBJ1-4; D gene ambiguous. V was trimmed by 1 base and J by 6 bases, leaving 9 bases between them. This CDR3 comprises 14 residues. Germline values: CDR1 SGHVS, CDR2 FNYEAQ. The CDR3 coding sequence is TGTGCCAGCAGCTTAGTGGGAACCGATGAAAAACTGTTTTTT. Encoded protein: CASSLVGTDEKLFF.

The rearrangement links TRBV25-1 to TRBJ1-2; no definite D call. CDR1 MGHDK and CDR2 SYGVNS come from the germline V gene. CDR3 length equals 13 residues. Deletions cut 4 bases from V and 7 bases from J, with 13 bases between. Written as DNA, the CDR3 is TGTGCCAGCAGTGCCGGAGGGTTCTTTGGCTACACCTTC. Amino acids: CASSAGGFFGYTF.

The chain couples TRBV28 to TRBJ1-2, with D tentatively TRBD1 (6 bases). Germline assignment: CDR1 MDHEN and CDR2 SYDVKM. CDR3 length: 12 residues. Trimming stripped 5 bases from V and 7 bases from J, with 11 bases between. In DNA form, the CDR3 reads TGTGCCAGCAGTATCCCAGGGGTTGGCTACACCTTC. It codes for CASSIPGVGYTF.

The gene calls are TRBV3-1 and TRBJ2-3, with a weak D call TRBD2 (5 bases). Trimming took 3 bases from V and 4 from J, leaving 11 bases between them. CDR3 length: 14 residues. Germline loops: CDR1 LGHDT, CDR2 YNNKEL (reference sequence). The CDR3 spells CASSQEPDSDTQYF. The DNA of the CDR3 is TGTGCCAGCAGCCAGGAACCGGACTCAGATACGCAGTATTTT.

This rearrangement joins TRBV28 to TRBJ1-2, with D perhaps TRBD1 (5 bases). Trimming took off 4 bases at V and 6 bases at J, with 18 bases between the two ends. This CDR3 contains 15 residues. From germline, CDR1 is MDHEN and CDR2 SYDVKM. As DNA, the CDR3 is TGTGCCAGCAGTTCCTACGGGGGGGGTCAGAATGGCTACACCTTC. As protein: CASSSYGGGQNGYTF.

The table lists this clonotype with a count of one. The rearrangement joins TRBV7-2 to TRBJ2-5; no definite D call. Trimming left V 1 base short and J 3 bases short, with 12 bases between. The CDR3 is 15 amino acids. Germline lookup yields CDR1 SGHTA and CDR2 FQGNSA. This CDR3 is CASSLGIRPEETQYF. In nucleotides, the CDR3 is TGTGCCAGCAGCTTAGGGATTAGACCTGAAGAGACCCAGTACTTC.

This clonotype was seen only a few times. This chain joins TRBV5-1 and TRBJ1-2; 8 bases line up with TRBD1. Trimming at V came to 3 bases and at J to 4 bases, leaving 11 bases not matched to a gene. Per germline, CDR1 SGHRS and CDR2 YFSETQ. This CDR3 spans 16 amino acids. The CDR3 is CASSSPTQGGTYGYTF. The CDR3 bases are TGCGCCAGCAGCTCGCCAACACAGGGGGGCACCTATGGCTACACCTTC.

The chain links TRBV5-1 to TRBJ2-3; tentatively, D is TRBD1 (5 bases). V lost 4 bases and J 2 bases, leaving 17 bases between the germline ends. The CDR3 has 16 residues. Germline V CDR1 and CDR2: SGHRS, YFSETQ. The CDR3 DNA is TGCGCCAGCAGCCTCGAATCAGCAGGGCACACAGATACGCAGTATTTT. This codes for CASSLESAGHTDTQYF.

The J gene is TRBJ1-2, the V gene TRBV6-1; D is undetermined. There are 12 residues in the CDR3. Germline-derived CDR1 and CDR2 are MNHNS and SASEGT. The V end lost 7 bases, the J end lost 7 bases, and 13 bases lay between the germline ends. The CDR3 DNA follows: TGTGCCAGCAAGCAGGTGGGAGCTGGCTACACCTTC. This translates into CASKQVGAGYTF.

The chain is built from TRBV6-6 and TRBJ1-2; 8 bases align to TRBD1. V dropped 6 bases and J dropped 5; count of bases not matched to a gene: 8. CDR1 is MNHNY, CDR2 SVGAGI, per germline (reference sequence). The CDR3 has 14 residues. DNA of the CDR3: TGTGCCAGCAGGAAGACAGGGGCGCATTATGGCTACACCTTC. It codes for CASRKTGAHYGYTF.

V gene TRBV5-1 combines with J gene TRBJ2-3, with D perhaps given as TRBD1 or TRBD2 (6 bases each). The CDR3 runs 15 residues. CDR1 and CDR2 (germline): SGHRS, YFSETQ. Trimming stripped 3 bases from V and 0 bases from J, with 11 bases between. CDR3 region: CASSSGAGSTDTQYF. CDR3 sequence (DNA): TGCGCCAGCAGCTCAGGGGCGGGGAGCACAGATACGCAGTATTTT.

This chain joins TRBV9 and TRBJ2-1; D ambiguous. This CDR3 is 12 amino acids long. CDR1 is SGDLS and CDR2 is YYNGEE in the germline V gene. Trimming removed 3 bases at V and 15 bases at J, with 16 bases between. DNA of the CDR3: TGTGCCAGCAGCGCGGAGTCGGCAGTTACGTTCTTC. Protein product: CASSAESAVTFF.

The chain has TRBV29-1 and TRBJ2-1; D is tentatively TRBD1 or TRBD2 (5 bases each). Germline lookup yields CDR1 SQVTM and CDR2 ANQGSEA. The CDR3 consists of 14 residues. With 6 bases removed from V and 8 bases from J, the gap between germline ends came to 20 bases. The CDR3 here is CSVPSRGAIDEQFF. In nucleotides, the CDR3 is TGCAGCGTACCGTCGAGAGGGGCGATCGATGAGCAGTTCTTC.

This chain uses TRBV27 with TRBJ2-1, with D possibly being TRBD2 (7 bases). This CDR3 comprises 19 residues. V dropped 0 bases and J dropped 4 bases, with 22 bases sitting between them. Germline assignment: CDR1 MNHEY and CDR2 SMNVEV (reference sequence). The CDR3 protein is CASSLSGAGASSRYNEQFF. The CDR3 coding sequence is TGTGCCAGCAGTTTATCGGGGGCGGGGGCCTCTTCCCGTTACAATGAGCAGTTCTTC.

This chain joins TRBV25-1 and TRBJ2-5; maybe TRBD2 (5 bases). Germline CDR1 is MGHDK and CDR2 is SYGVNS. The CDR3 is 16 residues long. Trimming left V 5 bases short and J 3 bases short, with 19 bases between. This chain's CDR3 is CASSPTRIGREETQYF. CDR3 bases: TGTGCCAGCAGTCCGACGCGGATCGGGCGGGAAGAGACCCAGTACTTC.

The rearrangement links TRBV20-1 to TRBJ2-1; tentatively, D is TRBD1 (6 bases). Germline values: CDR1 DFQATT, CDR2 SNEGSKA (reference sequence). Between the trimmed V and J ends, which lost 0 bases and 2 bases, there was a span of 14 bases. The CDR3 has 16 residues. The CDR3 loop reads CSARDRNRATYNEQFF. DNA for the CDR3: TGCAGTGCTAGAGATCGAAACAGGGCTACCTACAATGAGCAGTTCTTC.

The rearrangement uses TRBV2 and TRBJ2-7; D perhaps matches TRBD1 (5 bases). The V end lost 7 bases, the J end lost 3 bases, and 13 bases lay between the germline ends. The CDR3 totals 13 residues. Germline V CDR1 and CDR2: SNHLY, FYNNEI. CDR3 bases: TGTGCCAGCACCATGAACGACAGCTACGAGCAGTACTTC. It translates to CASTMNDSYEQYF.

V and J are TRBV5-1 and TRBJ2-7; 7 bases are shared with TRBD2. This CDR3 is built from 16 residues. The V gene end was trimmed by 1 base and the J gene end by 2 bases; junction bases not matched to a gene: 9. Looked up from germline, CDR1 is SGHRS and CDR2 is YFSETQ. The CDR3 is CASSLREGIRAYEQYF. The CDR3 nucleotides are TGCGCCAGCAGCTTGAGGGAGGGGATTCGGGCCTACGAGCAGTACTTC.

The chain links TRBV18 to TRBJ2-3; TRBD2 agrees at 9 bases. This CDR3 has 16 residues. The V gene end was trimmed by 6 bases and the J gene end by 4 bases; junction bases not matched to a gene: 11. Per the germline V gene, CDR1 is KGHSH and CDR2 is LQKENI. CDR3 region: CASSPTASGASDTQYF. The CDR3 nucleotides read TGTGCCAGCTCCCCTACCGCTAGCGGGGCTTCAGATACGCAGTATTTT. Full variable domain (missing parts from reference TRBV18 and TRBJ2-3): NAGVMQNPRHLVRRRGQEARLRCSPMKGHSHVYWYRQLPEEGLKFMVYLQKENIIDESGMPKERFSAEFPKEGPSILRIQQVVRGDSAAYFCASSPTASGASDTQYFGPGTRLTVL.

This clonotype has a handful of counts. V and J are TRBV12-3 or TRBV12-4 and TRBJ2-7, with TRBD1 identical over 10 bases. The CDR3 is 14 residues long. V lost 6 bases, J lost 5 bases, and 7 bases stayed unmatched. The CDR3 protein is CASRPSTGGHEQYF. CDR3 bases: TGTGCCAGCAGACCCTCGACAGGGGGCCACGAGCAGTACTTC.

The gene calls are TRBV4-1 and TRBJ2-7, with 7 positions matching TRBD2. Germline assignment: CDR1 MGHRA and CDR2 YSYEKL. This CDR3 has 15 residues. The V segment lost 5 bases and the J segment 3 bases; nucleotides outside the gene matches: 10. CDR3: CASSSRLAGDYEQYF. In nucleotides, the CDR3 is TGCGCCAGCAGCTCTCGACTAGCCGGGGACTACGAGCAGTACTTC.

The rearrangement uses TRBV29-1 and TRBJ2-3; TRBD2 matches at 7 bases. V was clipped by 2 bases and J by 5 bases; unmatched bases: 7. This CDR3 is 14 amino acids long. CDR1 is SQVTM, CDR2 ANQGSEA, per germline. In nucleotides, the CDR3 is TGCAGCGTTGAACTGCGGGAGTTTTTAGATACGCAGTATTTT. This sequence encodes CSVELREFLDTQYF.

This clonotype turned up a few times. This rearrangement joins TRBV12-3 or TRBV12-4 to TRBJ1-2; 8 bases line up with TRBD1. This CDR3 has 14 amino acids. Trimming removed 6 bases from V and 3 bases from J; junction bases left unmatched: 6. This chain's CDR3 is CASRKQGGDYGYTF. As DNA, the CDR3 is TGTGCCAGCAGGAAACAGGGGGGGGACTATGGCTACACCTTC.